A single sample gave rise to the 29 T cell receptor beta chains below, sequenced in a study of blood T cell repertoires in COVID-19. Only in-frame clones appear in the TCRdb table, and some are missing; sequencing was by immunoSEQ multiplex PCR. The sample has 270,000 or so clones, 85% to 90% seen once. Sequenced: peripheral blood. These receptors were collected from a woman aged 25 to 39 with COVID-19, enrolled during active disease.

This rearrangement joins TRBV3-1 (or the pseudogene TRBV3-2) to TRBJ1-2, with D perhaps TRBD1 (5 bases). The CDR3 sequence is 16 residues long. Trimming stripped 1 base from V and 2 bases from J, with 14 bases between. CDR1 and CDR2 (germline): LGHDT, YNNKEL (reference sequence). CDR3 in DNA: TGTGCCAGCAGCCAAGGTAGTGGGGCTGAAAACTATGGCTACACCTTC. Its protein is CASSQGSGAENYGYTF.

This clone was detected only once. The CDR3 nucleotides read TGCAGCGTTGACAGGACAGGGGGAAGCTACACCTTC. It translates to CSVDRTGGSYTF. V usage is TRBV29-1 and J usage is TRBJ1-2, with TRBD1 identical over 10 bases. The CDR3 sequence is 12 residues long. V trimming: 3 bases; J trimming: 9 bases; junction bases outside the gene matches: 4. Germline V gene data show CDR1 as SQVTM and CDR2 as ANQGSEA.

This sequence joins TRBV19 and TRBJ2-2; 7 bases align to TRBD2. CDR3 length: 15 amino acids. The trim removed 8 bases at V and 7 bases at J, leaving 13 bases unmatched. Germline V gene lookup returns CDR1 LNHDA and CDR2 SQIVND (reference sequence). DNA for the CDR3: TGTGCCAGTCTCGCCGCCCAGGGAGGGAACGGGGAGCTGTTTTTT. It yields the protein CASLAAQGGNGELFF.

The rearrangement uses TRBV2 and TRBJ2-3; TRBD2 matches 12 bases. There are 19 residues in the CDR3. Germline CDR1 SNHLY, CDR2 FYNNEI. Unmatched junction bases numbered 15, after V lost 6 bases and J lost 2 bases. CDR3 sequence reads: CASSPYVPSGGANTDTQYF. In DNA form, the CDR3 reads TGTGCCAGCAGCCCGTACGTCCCTAGCGGGGGGGCAAACACAGATACGCAGTATTTT.

The genes are TRBV7-2 and TRBJ2-1, with D maybe TRBD2 (6 bases). V shed 0 bases and J shed 5 bases, with 8 bases lying between them. This CDR3 comprises 14 residues. CDR1 is SGHTA, CDR2 FQGNSA, per germline. The CDR3 nucleotides are TGTGCCAGCAGCTTAGCGGTAGCGGACAATGAGCAGTTCTTC. Translating it yields CASSLAVADNEQFF.

This chain joins TRBV2 and TRBJ2-5; 7 bases align to TRBD2. CDR1 is SNHLY and CDR2 is FYNNEI in the germline V gene. The V segment lost 4 bases and the J segment 4 bases; nucleotides outside the gene matches: 3. There are 13 residues in the CDR3. CDR3 residues: CASSGTRGETQYF. In nucleotides, the CDR3 is TGTGCCAGCAGTGGGACTAGGGGAGAGACCCAGTACTTC.

This chain joins TRBV5-1 and TRBJ2-7, with D tentatively TRBD1 (6 bases). The CDR3 spans 15 residues. V was clipped by 0 bases and J by 7 bases, with 17 bases between them. The germline V gene has CDR1 SGHRS and CDR2 YFSETQ. The CDR3 coding sequence is TGCGCCAGCAGCTTGGCTCAGGGGCAGTGGGGGGAGCAGTACTTC. It is translated as CASSLAQGQWGEQYF.

The chain carries TRBV11-2 and TRBJ2-7; D is unresolved. The CDR3 extends over 13 amino acids. The germline V and J ends were trimmed by 6 bases and 2 bases, with 11 bases remaining between them. Germline V lookup: CDR1 SGHAT, CDR2 FQNNGV. The CDR3, as DNA: TGTGCCAGCAGTGCCGCAGTCACCTACGAGCAGTACTTC. It specifies CASSAAVTYEQYF.

This chain links TRBV6-6 with TRBJ2-3; 16 bases fit TRBD2. CDR3 length: 16 amino acids. The germline V gene has CDR1 MNHNY and CDR2 SVGAGI (reference sequence). The V gene end was trimmed by 0 bases and the J gene end by 10 bases; junction bases not matched to a gene: 4. The DNA for the CDR3 is TGTGCCAGCAGTTACTCGGGGACTAGCGGGGGGGCAGCGCAGTATTTT. It is translated as CASSYSGTSGGAAQYF.

This sequence joins TRBV7-2 and TRBJ2-3; maybe TRBD1 (5 bases). The CDR3 sequence is 16 residues long. V was cut by 3 bases and J by 4 bases, with 17 bases left in between. The germline gives CDR1 SGHTA, CDR2 FQGNSA. The CDR3 DNA reads as TGTGCCAGCAGCTTTATCGCCCTGGGGCTCGCAGATACGCAGTATTTT. This encodes CASSFIALGLADTQYF.

V is TRBV7-9 and J is TRBJ1-4, with D tentatively TRBD1 (5 bases). Trimming shortened V by 2 bases and J by 6 bases, and 16 bases separated the two germline ends. The length of the CDR3 is 16 residues. Germline values: CDR1 SEHNR, CDR2 FQNEAQ (reference sequence). DNA of the CDR3: TGTGCCAGCAGCTTATCGCGTCGCAGGGTAGATGAAAAACTGTTTTTT. Its protein product is CASSLSRRRVDEKLFF.

This clone was detected only a few times. V gene TRBV19 combines with J gene TRBJ2-2; 7 positions match TRBD1. Germline V gene sequence: CDR1 LNHDA, CDR2 SQIVND (reference sequence). The CDR3 spans 14 residues. The trim removed 7 bases at V and 3 bases at J, leaving 5 bases unmatched. The CDR3 region is CASMYRGDTGELFF. The CDR3 nucleotides read TGTGCCAGTATGTACAGGGGTGACACCGGGGAGCTGTTTTTT.

V is TRBV25-1 and J is TRBJ1-2; 10 nucleotides line up with TRBD1. Germline assignment: CDR1 MGHDK and CDR2 SYGVNS. This CDR3 is 13 amino acids long. V was clipped by 4 bases and J by 6 bases; unmatched bases: 2. The CDR3 DNA sequence: TGTGCCAGCAGTGCTGGGACAGGGGATGGCTACACCTTC. It codes for CASSAGTGDGYTF.

The V call is TRBV6-2 or TRBV6-3, the J call TRBJ2-7; no clear D. V dropped 6 bases and J dropped 5 bases, with 8 bases sitting between them. The CDR3 covers 11 residues. The germline V gene has CDR1 MNHEY and CDR2 SVGEGT. CDR3: CASSPENEQYF. The CDR3, as DNA: TGTGCCAGCAGCCCCGAGAACGAGCAGTACTTC.

The chain links TRBV4-1 to TRBJ1-3; D perhaps matches TRBD1 (6 bases). The CDR3 length is 15 residues. V was shortened by 1 base and J by 4 bases, with 11 bases between the two germline ends. Germline V gives CDR1 MGHRA, CDR2 YSYEKL. The CDR3 DNA follows: TGCGCCAGCAGCCAAGGGGGGGGCCAGGGAAACACCATATATTTT. This translates into CASSQGGGQGNTIYF.

This clone appeared a single time. V and J are TRBV19 and TRBJ1-5; TRBD1 might be the D (6 bases). Germline values: CDR1 LNHDA, CDR2 SQIVND (reference sequence). This CDR3 is 13 amino acids long. The V and J ends lost 7 bases and 6 bases respectively, with 13 bases between them. CDR3 nucleotide sequence: TGTGCCAGTACGGTAGGGGGAACTCAGCCCCAGCATTTT. It yields the protein CASTVGGTQPQHF.

This chain connects TRBV9 to TRBJ2-1, with 10 nucleotides matching TRBD2. The length of the CDR3 is 16 residues. The J segment lost 3 bases and the V segment lost 0 bases, leaving 3 bases of the junction unmatched. Germline assignment: CDR1 SGDLS and CDR2 YYNGEE. CDR3 amino acids: CASSVEGTSVYNEQFF. CDR3 in DNA: TGTGCCAGCAGCGTAGAAGGGACTAGCGTCTACAATGAGCAGTTCTTC.

V gene TRBV2 combines with J gene TRBJ2-3; 9 bases match TRBD2. Germline assignment: CDR1 SNHLY and CDR2 FYNNEI. V lost 4 bases, J lost 0 bases, and 8 bases stayed unmatched. The CDR3 has 17 amino acids. The CDR3 is CASSGELAGKSTDTQYF. In DNA form, the CDR3 reads TGTGCCAGCAGTGGGGAGCTAGCGGGGAAGAGCACAGATACGCAGTATTTT.

The chain uses TRBV7-8 and TRBJ1-1; the match to TRBD1 covers 8 bases. Trimming removed 5 bases from V and 5 bases from J; junction bases left unmatched: 4. This CDR3 is 13 amino acids long. Germline CDR1 is SGHVS and CDR2 is FQNEAQ. In DNA, the CDR3 is TGTGCCAGCAGCGAAGACAGGGGAACTGAAGCTTTCTTT. Its translation: CASSEDRGTEAFF.

The rearrangement uses TRBV5-1 and TRBJ2-7, with a tentative D call TRBD2 (5 bases). Trimming cost V 0 bases and J 7 bases, with 14 bases left between them. CDR3 length: 14 amino acids. Per germline, CDR1 SGHRS and CDR2 YFSETQ. The CDR3 nucleotides are TGCGCCAGCAGCTTGGATGGCCGTTCGGGGGAGCAGTACTTC. Translation gives CASSLDGRSGEQYF.

The chain combines TRBV3-1 (or the pseudogene TRBV3-2) with TRBJ2-1; unclear D gene. Trimming left V 1 base short and J 9 bases short, with 10 bases between. Germline lookup yields CDR1 LGHDT and CDR2 YNNKEL (reference sequence). This CDR3 has 13 amino acids. The DNA for the CDR3 is TGTGCCAGCAGCCAAGCGACGCCGGGTGAGCAGTTCTTC. Translating gives CASSQATPGEQFF.

The chain recombines TRBV10-2 with TRBJ1-4; 7 bases map to TRBD1. The V gene end was trimmed by 5 bases and the J gene end by 4 bases; junction bases not matched to a gene: 10. CDR3 length: 16 amino acids. Germline assignment: CDR1 WSHSY and CDR2 SAAADI. In DNA, the CDR3 is TGCGCCAGCAGTACCAACCCGACAGGGATTAATGAAAAACTGTTTTTT. Translated, it gives CASSTNPTGINEKLFF.

This clone was seen just once. The chain joins TRBV5-1 to TRBJ2-3; 7 positions match TRBD2. The CDR3 contains 16 residues. J gave up 1 base and V 4 bases, and 9 bases lay outside the gene matches. The germline V gene encodes CDR1 SGHRS and CDR2 YFSETQ. DNA for the CDR3: TGCGCCAGCAGCGACACCAGCGGGGTTGGCACAGATACGCAGTATTTT. It is translated as CASSDTSGVGTDTQYF.

CDR3 protein: CASSKNQGHQPQHF. DNA for the CDR3: TGTGCCAGCAGTAAAAACCAGGGCCACCAGCCCCAGCATTTT. The rearrangement joins TRBV6-5 to TRBJ1-5, with a weak D call TRBD1 (5 bases). Germline assignment: CDR1 MNHEY and CDR2 SVGAGI. The CDR3 is 14 residues long. V lost 5 bases, J lost 7 bases, and 15 bases lay in between.

About this clone: The junction does not match germline at one end; this may be a read error. The chain has TRBV5-6 and TRBJ1-2; D perhaps matches TRBD1 (6 bases). The CDR3 length is 15 residues. Germline CDR1 and CDR2: SGHDT and YYEEEE. The DNA for the CDR3 is TGTGCCAGCAGCTTGTGGTTGGCACGGCACCGGGACAACTACTTC. Translating gives CASSLWLARHRDNYF.

This sequence joins TRBV7-9 and TRBJ2-5, with unresolved D. V was cut by 5 bases and J by 5 bases, with 12 bases left in between. The CDR3 has 13 amino acids. Looked up from germline, CDR1 is SEHNR and CDR2 is FQNEAQ (reference sequence). The CDR3 nucleotides are TGTGCCAGCAGCGAAATCCAGTTTGAGACCCAGTACTTC. This codes for CASSEIQFETQYF. The variable domain in full, completed from reference TRBV7-9 and TRBJ2-5, reads DTGVSQNPRHKITKRGQNVTFRCDPISEHNRLYWYRQTLGQGPEFLTYFQNEAQLEKSRLLSDRFSAERPKGSFSTLEIQRTEQGDSAMYLCASSEIQFETQYFGPGTRLLVL.

The count of this clone is one. The rearrangement joins TRBV18 to TRBJ2-7; D perhaps matches TRBD2 (6 bases). CDR1 and CDR2 (germline): KGHSH, LQKENI. CDR3 length: 16 residues. V gave up 1 base and J gave up 3 bases, with 16 bases separating them. The DNA of the CDR3 is TGTGCCAGCTCACCACAGGATAGCGGCCTCAGCTACGAGCAGTACTTC. Translating gives CASSPQDSGLSYEQYF.

This chain connects TRBV29-1 to TRBJ1-2, with TRBD1 matching 9 bases. Trimming removed 6 bases from V and 8 bases from J; junction bases left unmatched: 16. The CDR3 spans 15 residues. CDR1 is SQVTM and CDR2 is ANQGSEA in the germline V gene. As DNA, the CDR3 is TGCAGCGTCGACGACCCGGGACAGGGCTTCTTGGGCTACACCTTC. Its translation: CSVDDPGQGFLGYTF.

The rearrangement uses TRBV15 and TRBJ1-6; D unresolved. Germline V gene sequence: CDR1 LNHNV, CDR2 YYDKDF (reference sequence). The CDR3 is 14 residues long. V lost 0 bases and J 10 bases, leaving 10 bases between the germline ends. For the CDR3, the DNA is TGTGCCACCAGCAGAGATGGGTCGCGGTCACCCCTCCACTTT. Its protein is CATSRDGSRSPLHF.